This T cell receptor beta chain came from a study of blood T cell repertoires in COVID-19. The overall study: In each case, the material was cDNA or gDNA derived from T cells, B-cell-depleted T cells, or PBMCs.

Per the original data handling: How many nucleated cells were present was estimated from reference gene primer amplification. Produced via immunoSEQ multiplex PCR; TCRdb's table is partial and in-frame only. That table supplies the V and J calls and clone size; D and trimming were determined from the DNA. The data hold about 89,000 clones, with about 80% observed a single time. The CDR3 is 13 amino acids. Per germline, CDR1 SEHNR and CDR2 FQNEAQ (reference sequence). Comments on this clone: At one boundary the junction diverges from the germline segment, which might be a read error.

The gene calls are TRBV7-9 and TRBJ2-5; unclear D gene. The specimen was peripheral blood. This sequence originates from a woman older than 75 with acute or convalescent COVID-19. The DNA for the CDR3 is TGTGCCAGCAGCCCGAGGAACCAGGAGACCCAGTACTTC. Protein product: CASSPRNQETQYF. Supplemented by reference TRBV7-9 and TRBJ2-5, the full variable domain reads DTGVSQNPRHKITKRGQNVTFRCDPISEHNRLYWYRQTLGQGPEFLTYFQNEAQLEKSRLLSDRFSAERPKGSFSTLEIQRTEQGDSAMYLCASSPRNQETQYFGPGTRLLVL.